A selection of T cell receptor beta chains follows, all from one sample in a study of regulatory and conventional T cells in RAG deficiency. Repertoires were generated with immunoSEQ multiplex PCR, while TCRdb's copy carries only in-frame clones and drops some. The table has some 22,000 clones, approximately 93% seen once. These data were also filed under a second study, of regulatory T cells.

The material sequenced was CD4+ T cells sorted from blood. All receptors come from a human donor in good health. CDR3s include the opening cysteine and the closing phenylalanine or tryptophan. The D gene is left open where the match is weak. Clone size appears in some rows only: once, few, many, or a class for an expanded clone.

D gene | clone size | J gene | V gene | CDR3 DNA | CDR3 protein
. | . | TRBJ2-1 | TRBV5-1 | TGCGCCAGCAGCCCAACCACTAGATACAGTGAGCAGTTCTTC | CASSPTTRYSEQFF
. | . | TRBJ1-6 | TRBV7-8 | TGTGCCAGCAGCCAGACAGCGGTTCCCCTCCACTTT | CASSQTAVPLHF
. | . | TRBJ2-3 | TRBV7-2 | TGTGCCAGCAGCTTAGGGGGGGCCTACACAGATACGCAGTATTTT | CASSLGGAYTDTQYF
. | . | TRBJ1-2 | TRBV11-2 | TGTGCCAGCACAAATAATTGGGCTAGGACTAACTATGGCTACACCTTC | CASTNNWARTNYGYTF
TRBD1 | . | TRBJ1-1 | TRBV19 | TGTGCCAGTAGTCATTTTCTGAGAGGACAGGCGATGAACACTGAAGCTTTCTTT | CASSHFLRGQAMNTEAFF
. | . | TRBJ1-2 | TRBV11-2 | TGTGCCAGCAGCTCAGTTCGTCGGGGCCGCTATGGCTACACCTTC | CASSSVRRGRYGYTF
. | once | TRBJ1-2 | TRBV21-1 | TGTGCCAGCAGCAAAATCAGGGGACATAACTATGGCTACACCTTC | CASSKIRGHNYGYTF
. | . | TRBJ1-1 | TRBV5-1 | TGCGCCAGCAGCTTGGCCCTTAGAGGGCAGACTGAAGCTTTCTTT | CASSLALRGQTEAFF
. | . | TRBJ1-1 | TRBV2 | TGTGCCACCCAGGGGATGGGAGTGAACACTGAAGCTTTCTTT | CATQGMGVNTEAFF
TRBD2 | once | TRBJ2-1 | TRBV10-2 | TGCGCCAGCTCGACTAGCGGGATGTCGGGCGAGCAGTTCTTC | CASSTSGMSGEQFF
TRBD2 | . | TRBJ2-1 | TRBV2 | TGTGCCAGCAGTACCGGACTAGCGGGGGGCAAAAACTCCTACAATGAGCAGTTCTTC | CASSTGLAGGKNSYNEQFF